This T cell receptor (beta chain) is drawn from a study of identical twins. All donors were healthy Caucasians. A word on this clonotype: The antigen is not known.

MiXCR, applied by TCRdb to the 5' RACE reads, yields one record per CDR3 protein. The repertoire holds some 250,000 distinct CDR3 sequences, with roughly 13% as singletons. Study observations and caveats: Models came in too low on out-of-frame TCR alpha sharing in monozygotic twins. The study based its conclusions on cross-sectional statistical analysis and did not follow the same donors. Twins showed weaker excess sharing in their beta out-of-frame sequences.

The germline V gene has CDR1 LGHDT and CDR2 YNNKEL (reference sequence). CDR3 size: 20 residues. V lost 11 bases and J lost 1, with 35 bases in between. The sample also formed part of further work on yellow fever vaccine responses in identical twins.

The clonotype originates from a woman aged 18-35 years in good health. Sequencing was done on a sample of memory (CD45RO+) T cells sorted from blood. The V and J genes are TRBV3-1 and TRBJ2-5; D remains ambiguous. The CDR3 nucleotides read TGTGCCTGCACCCCAATGGCGACCGAGCATTATGATTTAGCCCAAGAGACCCAGTACTTC. Amino acid sequence: CACTPMATEHYDLAQETQYF.